These T cell receptor beta chains were read from a single sample in a study of control samples from healthy donors and cancer patients. This table comes from immunoSEQ multiplex PCR, and its TCRdb copy is limited to in-frame clones, with some not included. The table has 140,000 to 150,000 clones, around 86% seen once. Sequenced material: blood. The source of these receptors is a man aged 25-45 years in good health. The CDR3 runs from the conserved cysteine through the conserved F or W. Fields, in order: V gene, D gene, J gene, clone size, CDR3 protein, CDR3 DNA. D genes are given only for firm matches. Clone size is shown for a subset of rows, as once, few, many or a class of expanded clone.

V gene: TRBV19
D gene: TRBD1
J gene: TRBJ1-4
clone size: few
CDR3 protein: CASSPGATGGNEKLFF
CDR3 DNA: TGTGCCAGTAGCCCGGGGGCCACAGGGGGTAATGAAAAACTGTTTTTT

V gene: TRBV4-3
D gene: TRBD1
J gene: TRBJ1-4
clone size: -
CDR3 protein: CASSLNRGRCEKLFF
CDR3 DNA: TGCGCCAGCAGCCTGAACAGGGGGCGATGTGAAAAACTGTTTTTT

V gene: TRBV7-8
D gene: -
J gene: TRBJ2-7
clone size: -
CDR3 protein: CASSPPSNEQYF
CDR3 DNA: TGTGCCAGCAGCCCTCCCAGCAACGAGCAGTACTTC

V gene: TRBV7-9
D gene: TRBD1
J gene: TRBJ2-7
clone size: -
CDR3 protein: CASSHGTVFYEQYF
CDR3 DNA: TGTGCCAGCAGCCACGGGACAGTTTTCTACGAGCAGTACTTC

V gene: TRBV6-5
D gene: TRBD1
J gene: TRBJ2-7
clone size: -
CDR3 protein: CASAGTGGYEQYF
CDR3 DNA: TGTGCCAGCGCCGGGACAGGGGGCTACGAGCAGTACTTC

V gene: TRBV5-1
D gene: TRBD1
J gene: TRBJ1-1
clone size: -
CDR3 protein: CASSQSTGGVFAEAFF
CDR3 DNA: TGCGCCAGCAGCCAATCTACAGGGGGTGTCTTCGCTGAAGCTTTCTTT

V gene: TRBV6-2/TRBV6-3
D gene: -
J gene: TRBJ1-5
clone size: -
CDR3 protein: CASSYFGINQPQHF
CDR3 DNA: TGTGCCAGCAGTTACTTCGGGATAAATCAGCCCCAGCATTTT

V gene: TRBV7-2
D gene: -
J gene: TRBJ2-5
clone size: -
CDR3 protein: CASSLALGAQETQYF
CDR3 DNA: TGTGCCAGCAGCTTAGCGCTCGGGGCCCAAGAGACCCAGTACTTC

V gene: TRBV27
D gene: TRBD1
J gene: TRBJ2-7
clone size: -
CDR3 protein: CASSAPAGTGLYEQYF
CDR3 DNA: TGTGCCAGCAGTGCCCCGGCCGGGACAGGGCTCTACGAGCAGTACTTC

V gene: TRBV6-2/TRBV6-3
D gene: TRBD2
J gene: TRBJ2-1
clone size: -
CDR3 protein: CASSSGGSGYEQFF
CDR3 DNA: TGTGCCAGCAGTTCTGGCGGGAGTGGCTATGAGCAGTTCTTC

V gene: TRBV4-3
D gene: -
J gene: TRBJ2-1
clone size: -
CDR3 protein: CASSQDGAAFYNEQFF
CDR3 DNA: TGCGCCAGCAGCCAAGATGGCGCAGCTTTCTACAATGAGCAGTTCTTC

V gene: TRBV27
D gene: TRBD2
J gene: TRBJ2-2
clone size: -
CDR3 protein: CASSFGLAGYTGELFF
CDR3 DNA: TGTGCCAGCAGTTTTGGACTAGCGGGATATACCGGGGAGCTGTTTTTT

V gene: TRBV11-3
D gene: -
J gene: TRBJ2-5
clone size: -
CDR3 protein: CASSFRPTGTQYF
CDR3 DNA: TGTGCCAGCAGCTTTAGGCCAACAGGGACCCAGTACTTC

V gene: TRBV27
D gene: TRBD1
J gene: TRBJ1-5
clone size: -
CDR3 protein: CASSSSGQGVVGSNQPQHF
CDR3 DNA: TGTGCCAGCAGTTCCTCGGGACAGGGTGTCGTCGGCAGCAATCAGCCCCAGCATTTT

V gene: TRBV5-4
D gene: TRBD2
J gene: TRBJ2-5
clone size: once
CDR3 protein: CASSRGSGGGRQETQYF
CDR3 DNA: TGTGCCAGCAGCCGGGGATCTGGCGGGGGGAGACAAGAGACCCAGTACTTC

V gene: TRBV6-5
D gene: -
J gene: TRBJ2-1
clone size: -
CDR3 protein: CASTTQAIIYNEQFF
CDR3 DNA: TGTGCCAGCACTACCCAGGCTATCATATACAATGAGCAGTTCTTC

V gene: TRBV21-1
D gene: -
J gene: TRBJ2-2
clone size: -
CDR3 protein: CASSKATGTNTGELFF
CDR3 DNA: TGTGCCAGCAGCAAAGCGACAGGGACGAACACCGGGGAGCTGTTTTTT

V gene: TRBV19
D gene: TRBD2
J gene: TRBJ2-1
clone size: -
CDR3 protein: CASSTRPTSGVYYNEQFF
CDR3 DNA: TGTGCCAGTAGTACACGTCCGACTAGCGGGGTTTACTACAATGAGCAGTTCTTC

V gene: TRBV9
D gene: TRBD1
J gene: TRBJ2-2
clone size: once
CDR3 protein: CASSATKGAVGELFF
CDR3 DNA: TGTGCCAGCAGCGCTACTAAGGGGGCGGTCGGGGAGCTGTTTTTT

V gene: TRBV9
D gene: -
J gene: TRBJ2-1
clone size: -
CDR3 protein: CASNRGNSYNEQFF
CDR3 DNA: TGTGCCAGCAACCGCGGGAACTCCTACAATGAGCAGTTCTTC

V gene: TRBV7-3
D gene: -
J gene: TRBJ2-3
clone size: -
CDR3 protein: CASTFPQGRRETDTQYF
CDR3 DNA: TGTGCCAGCACCTTTCCGCAGGGGCGGCGGGAGACAGATACGCAGTATTTT

V gene: TRBV14
D gene: -
J gene: TRBJ2-1
clone size: once
CDR3 protein: CASSPGLVGSYNEQFF
CDR3 DNA: TGTGCCAGCAGCCCCGGGTTGGTCGGCAGCTACAATGAGCAGTTCTTC

V gene: TRBV7-2
D gene: -
J gene: TRBJ2-7
clone size: -
CDR3 protein: CASSPPPSRGRYEQYF
CDR3 DNA: TGTGCCAGCAGCCCCCCCCCGTCGCGAGGCCGCTACGAGCAGTACTTC

V gene: TRBV12-3/TRBV12-4
D gene: -
J gene: TRBJ2-7
clone size: once
CDR3 protein: CASRRHSYEQYF
CDR3 DNA: TGTGCCAGCAGGAGGCACAGCTACGAGCAGTACTTC

V gene: TRBV6-5
D gene: -
J gene: TRBJ1-1
clone size: -
CDR3 protein: CASTYARNTEAFF
CDR3 DNA: TGTGCCAGCACCTATGCCCGGAACACTGAAGCTTTCTTT

V gene: TRBV28
D gene: TRBD1
J gene: TRBJ2-2
clone size: -
CDR3 protein: CASSLFLNRGPNTGELFF
CDR3 DNA: TGTGCCAGCAGTTTATTCCTCAACAGGGGGCCTAACACCGGGGAGCTGTTTTTT

V gene: TRBV18
D gene: -
J gene: TRBJ1-6
clone size: -
CDR3 protein: CASSPTDQENSPLHF
CDR3 DNA: TGTGCCAGCTCTCCGACGGACCAAGAGAATTCACCCCTCCACTTT

V gene: TRBV6-5
D gene: -
J gene: TRBJ2-2
clone size: -
CDR3 protein: CASTWSNTGELFF
CDR3 DNA: TGTGCCAGCACATGGTCGAACACCGGGGAGCTGTTTTTT

V gene: TRBV7-3
D gene: TRBD2
J gene: TRBJ2-5
clone size: few
CDR3 protein: CASSVQAAGWETQYF
CDR3 DNA: TGTGCCAGCAGCGTACAAGCAGCGGGGTGGGAGACCCAGTACTTC

V gene: TRBV4-3
D gene: -
J gene: TRBJ2-3
clone size: -
CDR3 protein: CASSQEGALLGVTQYF
CDR3 DNA: TGCGCCAGCAGCCAAGAGGGAGCGCTTTTGGGGGTTACGCAGTATTTT

V gene: TRBV7-9
D gene: TRBD1
J gene: TRBJ2-2
clone size: -
CDR3 protein: CASEGTEFTGELFF
CDR3 DNA: TGTGCCAGCGAGGGGACAGAATTCACCGGGGAGCTGTTTTTT

V gene: TRBV7-9
D gene: -
J gene: TRBJ2-7
clone size: -
CDR3 protein: CASSLALSIPGEQYF
CDR3 DNA: TGTGCCAGCAGCTTAGCGCTGTCAATCCCGGGGGAGCAGTACTTC

V gene: TRBV24-1
D gene: TRBD1
J gene: TRBJ1-1
clone size: once
CDR3 protein: CATSRQGEAFF
CDR3 DNA: TGTGCCACCAGTAGACAGGGAGAAGCTTTCTTT

V gene: TRBV4-1
D gene: TRBD2
J gene: TRBJ2-2
clone size: -
CDR3 protein: CASSQVPSGRVPPRETGELFF
CDR3 DNA: TGCGCCAGCAGCCAAGTCCCTAGCGGGAGGGTTCCACCTAGGGAGACCGGGGAGCTGTTTTTT

V gene: TRBV2
D gene: TRBD1
J gene: TRBJ1-5
clone size: -
CDR3 protein: CASSDDRGDNQPQHF
CDR3 DNA: TGTGCCAGCAGTGACGACAGGGGAGACAATCAGCCCCAGCATTTT

V gene: TRBV5-8
D gene: -
J gene: TRBJ2-2
clone size: few
CDR3 protein: CASSLGVGELFF
CDR3 DNA: TGTGCCAGCAGCTTGGGTGTCGGGGAGCTGTTTTTT

V gene: TRBV14
D gene: -
J gene: TRBJ2-3
clone size: once
CDR3 protein: CASSHQERTDTQYF
CDR3 DNA: TGTGCCAGCAGCCACCAAGAAAGGACAGATACGCAGTATTTT

V gene: TRBV10-3
D gene: -
J gene: TRBJ2-2
clone size: few
CDR3 protein: CATRGTGHTGELFF
CDR3 DNA: TGTGCCACCCGGGGAACAGGGCACACCGGGGAGCTGTTTTTT

V gene: TRBV24-1
D gene: TRBD1
J gene: TRBJ1-5
clone size: -
CDR3 protein: CATKARQGGNQPQHF
CDR3 DNA: TGTGCCACGAAGGCCCGACAGGGAGGGAATCAGCCCCAGCATTTT

V gene: TRBV4-1
D gene: -
J gene: TRBJ2-2
clone size: -
CDR3 protein: CASSQVWGSPSGELFF
CDR3 DNA: TGCGCCAGCAGCCAGGTGTGGGGCAGCCCCAGCGGGGAGCTGTTTTTT

V gene: TRBV11-1
D gene: -
J gene: TRBJ2-5
clone size: -
CDR3 protein: CASSLGLAMETQYF
CDR3 DNA: TGTGCCAGCAGCTTAGGGCTAGCGATGGAGACCCAGTACTTC

V gene: TRBV4-1
D gene: TRBD1
J gene: TRBJ2-7
clone size: -
CDR3 protein: CASRTGTGGGYEQYF
CDR3 DNA: TGCGCCAGCAGGACAGGGACAGGGGGCGGCTACGAGCAGTACTTC

V gene: TRBV5-1
D gene: -
J gene: TRBJ1-2
clone size: -
CDR3 protein: CASSLDRIYGYTF
CDR3 DNA: TGCGCCAGCAGCTTGGACAGAATTTATGGCTACACCTTC

V gene: TRBV4-3
D gene: TRBD1
J gene: TRBJ1-2
clone size: -
CDR3 protein: CASSPSTGTIYGYTF
CDR3 DNA: TGCGCCAGCAGCCCTTCGACAGGGACAATCTATGGCTACACCTTC

V gene: TRBV7-9
D gene: TRBD2
J gene: TRBJ2-1
clone size: -
CDR3 protein: CASSLGGSSGRSIGQFF
CDR3 DNA: TGTGCCAGCAGCTTAGGGGGGTCTAGCGGGAGATCTATAGGGCAGTTCTTC

V gene: TRBV2
D gene: -
J gene: TRBJ2-5
clone size: -
CDR3 protein: CASSEAAGGTFETQYF
CDR3 DNA: TGTGCCAGCAGTGAAGCGGCAGGGGGGACCTTCGAGACCCAGTACTTC

V gene: TRBV7-9
D gene: -
J gene: TRBJ1-3
clone size: -
CDR3 protein: CASSNSQARSGNTIYF
CDR3 DNA: TGTGCCAGCAGCAATAGCCAGGCCAGGTCTGGAAACACCATATATTTT